This TCR beta chain was obtained from a study of blood T cell repertoires in COVID-19. Background on the study: Collection of acute and convalescent COVID-19 samples took place in the United States, Italy and Spain. Sources were T cells, B-cell-depleted T cells, or PBMCs; the material itself was cDNA or gDNA.

V lost 0 bases, J lost 7 bases, and 8 bases stayed unmatched. CDR3 length: 16 residues. Germline CDR1 is MNHNS and CDR2 is SASEGT. Using immunoSEQ multiplex PCR, the repertoire was profiled, and TCRdb retains in-frame clones only, with some absent. The repertoire consists of tens of thousands of clones, with 79% occurring once and the leading ten covering roughly 44%. The sequence derives from a human donor in a cohort sampled during active COVID-19. The chain recombines TRBV6-1 with TRBJ1-4, with 7 bases lining up with TRBD1. The sample consisted of peripheral blood. This chain's CDR3 is CASSEAVGQGGEKLFF. The CDR3 coding sequence is TGTGCCAGCAGTGAAGCAGTCGGTCAGGGGGGTGAAAAACTGTTTTTT.